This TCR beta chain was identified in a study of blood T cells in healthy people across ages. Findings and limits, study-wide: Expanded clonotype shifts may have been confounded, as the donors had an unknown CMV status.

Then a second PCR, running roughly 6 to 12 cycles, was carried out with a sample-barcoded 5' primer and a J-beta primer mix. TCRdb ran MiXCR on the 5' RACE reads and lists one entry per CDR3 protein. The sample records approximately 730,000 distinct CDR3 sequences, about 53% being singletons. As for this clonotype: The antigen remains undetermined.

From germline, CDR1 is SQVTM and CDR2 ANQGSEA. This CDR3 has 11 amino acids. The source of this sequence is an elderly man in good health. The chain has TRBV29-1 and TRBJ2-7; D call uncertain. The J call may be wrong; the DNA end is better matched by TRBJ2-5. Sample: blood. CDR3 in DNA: TGCAGCGTCTTAATAGGAGAGACCCAGTACTTC. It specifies CSVLIGETQYF.